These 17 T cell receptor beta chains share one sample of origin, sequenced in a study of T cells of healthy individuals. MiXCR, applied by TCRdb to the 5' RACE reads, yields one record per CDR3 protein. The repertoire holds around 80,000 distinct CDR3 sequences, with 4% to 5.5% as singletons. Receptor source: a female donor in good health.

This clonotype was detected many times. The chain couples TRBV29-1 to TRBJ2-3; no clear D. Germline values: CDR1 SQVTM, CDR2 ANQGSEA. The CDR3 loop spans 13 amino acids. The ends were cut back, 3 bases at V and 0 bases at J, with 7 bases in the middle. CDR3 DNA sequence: TGCAGCGTTGAGGTGGCTAGCACAGATACGCAGTATTTT. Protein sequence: CSVEVASTDTQYF.

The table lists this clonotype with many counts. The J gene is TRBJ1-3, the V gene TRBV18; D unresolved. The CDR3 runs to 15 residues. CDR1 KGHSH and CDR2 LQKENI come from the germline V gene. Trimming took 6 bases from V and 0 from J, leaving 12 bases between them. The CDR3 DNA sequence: TGTGCCAGCTCTCCTGGACTAAACTCTGGAAACACCATATATTTT. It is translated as CASSPGLNSGNTIYF.

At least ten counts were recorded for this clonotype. CDR3 in DNA: TGTGCCAGCAGCCCTTTAGGGGGACAGGGGGCCGCCGGGGAGCTGTTTTTT. As protein: CASSPLGGQGAAGELFF. V usage is TRBV7-6 and J usage is TRBJ2-2, with TRBD1 matching 12 bases. Unmatched junction bases numbered 10, after V lost 5 bases and J lost 6 bases. Germline loops: CDR1 SGHVS, CDR2 FNYEAQ. The CDR3 totals 17 residues. The variable domain in full, completed from reference TRBV7-6 and TRBJ2-2, reads GAGVSQSPRYKVTKRGQDVALRCDPISGHVSLYWYRQALGQGPEFLTYFNYEAQQDKSGLPNDRFSAERPEGSISTLTIQRTEQRDSAMYRCASSPLGGQGAAGELFFGEGSRLTVL.

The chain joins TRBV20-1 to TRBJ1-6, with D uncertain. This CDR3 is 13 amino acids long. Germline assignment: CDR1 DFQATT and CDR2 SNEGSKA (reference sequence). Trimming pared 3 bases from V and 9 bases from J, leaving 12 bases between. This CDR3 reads CSASPASTSPLHF. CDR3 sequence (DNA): TGCAGTGCTAGCCCAGCGAGTACTTCACCCCTCCACTTT.

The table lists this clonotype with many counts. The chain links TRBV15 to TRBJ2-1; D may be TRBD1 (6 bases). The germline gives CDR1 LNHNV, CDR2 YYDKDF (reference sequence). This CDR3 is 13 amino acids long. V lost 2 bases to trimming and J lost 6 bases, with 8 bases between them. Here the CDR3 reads CATSRQGSNEQFF. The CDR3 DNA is TGTGCCACCAGCAGACAGGGGTCCAATGAGCAGTTCTTC.

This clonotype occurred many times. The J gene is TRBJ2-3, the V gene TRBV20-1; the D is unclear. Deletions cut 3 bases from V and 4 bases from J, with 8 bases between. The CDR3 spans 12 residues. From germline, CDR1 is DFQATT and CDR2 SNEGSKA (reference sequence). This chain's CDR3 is CSASYQPDTQYF. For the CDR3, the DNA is TGCAGTGCTAGCTATCAGCCAGATACGCAGTATTTT.

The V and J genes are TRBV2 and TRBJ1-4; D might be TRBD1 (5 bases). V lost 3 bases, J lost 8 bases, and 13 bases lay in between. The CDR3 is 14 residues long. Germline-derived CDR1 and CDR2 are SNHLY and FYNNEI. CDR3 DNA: TGTGCCAGCAGTGACTGGACATGGGCGGAAAAACTGTTTTTT. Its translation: CASSDWTWAEKLFF.

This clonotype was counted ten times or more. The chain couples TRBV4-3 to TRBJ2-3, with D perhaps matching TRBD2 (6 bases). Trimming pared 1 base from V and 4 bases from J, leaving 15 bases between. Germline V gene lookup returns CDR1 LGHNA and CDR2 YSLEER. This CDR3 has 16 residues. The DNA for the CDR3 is TGCGCCAGCAGCCAAGTGATAGCGGTAACCGCAGATACGCAGTATTTT. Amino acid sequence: CASSQVIAVTADTQYF.

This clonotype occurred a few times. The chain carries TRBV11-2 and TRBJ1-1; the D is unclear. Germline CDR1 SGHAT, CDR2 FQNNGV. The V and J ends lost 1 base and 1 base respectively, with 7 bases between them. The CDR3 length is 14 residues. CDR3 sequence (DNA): TGTGCCAGCAGCTTAGGACACTGGAACACTGAAGCTTTCTTT. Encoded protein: CASSLGHWNTEAFF.

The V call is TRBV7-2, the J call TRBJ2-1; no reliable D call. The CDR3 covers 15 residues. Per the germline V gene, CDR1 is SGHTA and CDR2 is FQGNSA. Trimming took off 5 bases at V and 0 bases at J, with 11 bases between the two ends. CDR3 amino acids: CASSEVFASYNEQFF. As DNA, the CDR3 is TGTGCCAGCAGCGAGGTCTTCGCCTCCTACAATGAGCAGTTCTTC.

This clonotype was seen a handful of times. The CDR3 DNA reads TGTGCCAGCAGTTTCCAATCCGGGGTTGGAAACACCATATATTTT. It specifies CASSFQSGVGNTIYF. The chain employs TRBV28 and TRBJ1-3; D is unclear. V lost 3 bases, J lost 3 bases, and 12 bases lay in between. Germline V gene lookup returns CDR1 MDHEN and CDR2 SYDVKM. The CDR3 has 15 amino acids.

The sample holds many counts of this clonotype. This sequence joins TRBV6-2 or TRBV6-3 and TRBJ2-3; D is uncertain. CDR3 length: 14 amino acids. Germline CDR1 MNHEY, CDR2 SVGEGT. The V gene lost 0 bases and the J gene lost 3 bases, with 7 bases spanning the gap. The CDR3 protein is CASSYSMGTDTQYF. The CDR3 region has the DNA TGTGCCAGCAGTTACTCGATGGGGACAGATACGCAGTATTTT.

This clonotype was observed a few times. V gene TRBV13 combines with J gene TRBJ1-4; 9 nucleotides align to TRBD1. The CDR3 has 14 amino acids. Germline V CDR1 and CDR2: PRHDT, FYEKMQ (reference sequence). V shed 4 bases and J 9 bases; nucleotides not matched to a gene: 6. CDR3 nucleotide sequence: TGTGCCAGCAGCTCTCACGGGACAGGGAAAAAACTGTTTTTT. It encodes CASSSHGTGKKLFF.

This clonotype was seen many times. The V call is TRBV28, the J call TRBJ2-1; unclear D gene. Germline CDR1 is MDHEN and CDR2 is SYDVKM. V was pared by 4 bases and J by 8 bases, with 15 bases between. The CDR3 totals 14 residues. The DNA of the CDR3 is TGTGCCAGCAGTTCCCACTCCGGTCAGGATGAGCAGTTCTTC. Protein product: CASSSHSGQDEQFF.

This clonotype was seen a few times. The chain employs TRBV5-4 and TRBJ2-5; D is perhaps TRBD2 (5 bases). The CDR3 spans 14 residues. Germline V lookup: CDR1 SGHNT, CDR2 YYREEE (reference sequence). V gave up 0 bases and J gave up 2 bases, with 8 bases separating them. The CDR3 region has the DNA TGTGCCAGCAGCTTGGCCCGAGGGCAAGAGACCCAGTACTTC. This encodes CASSLARGQETQYF.

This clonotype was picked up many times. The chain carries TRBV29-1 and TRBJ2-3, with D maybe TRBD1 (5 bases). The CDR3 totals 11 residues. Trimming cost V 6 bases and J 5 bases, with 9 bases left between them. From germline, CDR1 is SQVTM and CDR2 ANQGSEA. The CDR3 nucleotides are TGCAGCGTCGACAGTTTAGATACGCAGTATTTT. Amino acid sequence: CSVDSLDTQYF.

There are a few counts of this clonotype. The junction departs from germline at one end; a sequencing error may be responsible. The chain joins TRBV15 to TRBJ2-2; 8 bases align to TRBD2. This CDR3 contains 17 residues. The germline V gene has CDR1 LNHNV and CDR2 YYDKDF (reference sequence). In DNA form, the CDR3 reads TGTGCCACCAGCCGAGACGGAGCGGGAGATGCTTTCGGGGAGCTGTTTTTT. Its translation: CATSRDGAGDAFGELFF.